This is a list of T cell receptor beta chains from one sample in a study of blood T cell repertoires in COVID-19. TCRdb's table, derived via immunoSEQ multiplex PCR, lists solely in-frame clones and lacks some. There are about 88,000 clones in the sample; around 91% occur only once, and under 8.5% lies in the top ten. The sequencing input was peripheral blood. Receptors originate from a man aged 18 to 29 with COVID-19, enrolled during active disease. The CDR3 runs from the conserved cysteine through the conserved F or W. The D gene is left open where the match is weak. Clone size is not always given. Where it is, it says once, few, many or a class for expanded clones.

j_gene	abundance	d_gene	v_gene	CDR3nt	CDR3aa
TRBJ1-5	-	-	TRBV2	TGTGCCAGCGTGGCAATGCGGGGCAATCAGCCCCAGCATTTT	CASVAMRGNQPQHF
TRBJ2-5	-	-	TRBV29-1	TGCAGCGTTGAGTGGGGGGTGGGAGTGGAGACCCAGTACTTC	CSVEWGVGVETQYF
TRBJ2-5	-	-	TRBV11-2	TGTGCCAGCATCGTATCCGCCAACCGGGAGACCCAGTACTTC	CASIVSANRETQYF
TRBJ1-1	-	TRBD1	TRBV15	TGTGCCACCAGCAGAACTTCCGGGACAGGGACCCCTGAAGCTTTCTTT	CATSRTSGTGTPEAFF
TRBJ1-3	-	-	TRBV28	TGTGCCAGCAGTATTAGGACAGTGCGAAACACCATATATTTT	CASSIRTVRNTIYF
TRBJ2-1	-	-	TRBV2	TGTGCCAGCAGTGAAGTCAGGGGTTCCAATGAGCAGTTCTTC	CASSEVRGSNEQFF
TRBJ2-7	-	TRBD2	TRBV28	TGTGCCAGCGTCCTGAGCGGGAGGGCCCACGAGCAGTACTTC	CASVLSGRAHEQYF
TRBJ1-5	-	-	TRBV5-1	TGCGCCAGCAGCTTGTTAGGGGTTAGCAATCAGCCCCAGCATTTT	CASSLLGVSNQPQHF
TRBJ2-5	-	TRBD2	TRBV7-8	TGTGCCAGCAGCCCAACTAGCGGCCAAGAGACCCAGTACTTC	CASSPTSGQETQYF
TRBJ2-7	few	-	TRBV11-1	TGTGCCAGCAGCTTAGACCGAGAAAGGCAGTACTTC	CASSLDRERQYF
TRBJ1-1	-	-	TRBV10-3	TGTGCCATCAGTGAGACAGGTGGGACAACTGAAGCTTTCTTT	CAISETGGTTEAFF
TRBJ1-2	-	TRBD1	TRBV7-3	TGTGCCAGCAGCGCGCGGGACAGGGGAAACTATGGCTACACCTTC	CASSARDRGNYGYTF
TRBJ1-2	-	-	TRBV28	TGTGCCAGCAGTCCCGACGGGGACTATGGCTACACCTTC	CASSPDGDYGYTF
TRBJ2-7	-	TRBD1	TRBV4-3	TGCGCCAGCAGCCAAGAGATCTCCGGGACAGGCCCCTACGAGCAGTACTTC	CASSQEISGTGPYEQYF
TRBJ1-6	-	TRBD1	TRBV30	TGTGCCTGGAGTTCAGGACAGGATAATTCACCCCTCCACTTT	CAWSSGQDNSPLHF
TRBJ1-6	-	TRBD1	TRBV2	TGTGCCAGCAACCGCAGGGGGAATTCACCCCTCCACTTT	CASNRRGNSPLHF
TRBJ2-5	-	TRBD1	TRBV5-6	TGTGCCAGCAGAAGAGCAGGGGGCCAAGAGACCCAGTACTTC	CASRRAGGQETQYF
TRBJ1-1	-	TRBD1	TRBV7-9	TGTGCCAGCAGCCCGTCTTCAGGGGGCGCGGGCACTGAAGCTTTCTTT	CASSPSSGGAGTEAFF
TRBJ2-2	-	TRBD2	TRBV5-1	TGCGCCAGCAGCACAAGGACTAGCGGGAGTTCCGGGGAGCTGTTTTTT	CASSTRTSGSSGELFF
TRBJ1-5	-	TRBD1	TRBV13	TGTGCCAGCAGCTTGGGACAGGGAAATCAGCCCCAGCATTTT	CASSLGQGNQPQHF
TRBJ2-1	-	TRBD2	TRBV13	TGTGCCAGCAGCTTACCCCCGGGACTAGCGGGTTCCCGTGAGCAGTTCTTC	CASSLPPGLAGSREQFF
TRBJ1-2	-	TRBD1	TRBV7-2	TGTGCCAGCAGCTTACGGCCGACAGGGATTGGTGGCTACACCTTC	CASSLRPTGIGGYTF
TRBJ1-1	-	-	TRBV6-5	TGTGCCAGCAGTTACGCCTCTGACAGGCGTACTGAAGCTTTCTTT	CASSYASDRRTEAFF
TRBJ2-3	-	-	TRBV6-4	TGTGCCAGCAGTGAAGACAGTTTAACCACAGATACGCAGTATTTT	CASSEDSLTTDTQYF
TRBJ2-7	-	TRBD2	TRBV27	TGTGCCAGCAGTTTTTCTACTAGCGGGAGGTACGAGCAGTACTTC	CASSFSTSGRYEQYF
TRBJ1-1	few	-	TRBV30	TGTGCCGGGGAGTGGCAGGCCACCTACAACACTGAAGCTTTCTTT	CAGEWQATYNTEAFF
TRBJ2-1	-	-	TRBV4-2	TGTGCCAGCAGCCACAGGACTACGGGTAATGAGCAGTTCTTC	CASSHRTTGNEQFF
TRBJ1-4	-	TRBD1	TRBV25-1	TGTGCCAGCAGTGCCCCAGGGGGCGGAGAAAAACTGCTTTTT	CASSAPGGGEKLLF
TRBJ2-7	-	TRBD2	TRBV28	TGTGCCAGCAGCCCCCCTATTTACGGGGGGTACGAGCAGTACTTC	CASSPPIYGGYEQYF
TRBJ2-7	-	-	TRBV2	TGTGCCAGCAGCAAGGGGTACGAGCAGTACTTC	CASSKGYEQYF
TRBJ2-7	-	-	TRBV11-2	TGTGCCAGCAGCCGTAACTACGAGCAGTACTTC	CASSRNYEQYF
TRBJ2-1	-	TRBD2	TRBV7-2	TGTGCCAGCAGCTTTTGGGCTAGCGGCTCCTACAATGAGCAGTTCTTC	CASSFWASGSYNEQFF
TRBJ1-4	-	TRBD1	TRBV7-9	TGTGCCAGCAGCTTACGGCAGGGGGGCGATGAAAAACTGCTTTTT	CASSLRQGGDEKLLF
TRBJ2-1	-	-	TRBV5-4	TGTGCCAGCAGCACCCCAGACTCCTACAATGAGCAGTTCTTC	CASSTPDSYNEQFF
TRBJ2-2	-	-	TRBV6-5	TGTGCCAGCCAAGGGGGAGACCCCACCGGGGAGCTGTTTTTT	CASQGGDPTGELFF
TRBJ1-1	-	TRBD1	TRBV5-4	TGTGCCAGCAGCCTAGGACCGGGACAGGGGGCGTTTGACACTGAAGCTTTCTTT	CASSLGPGQGAFDTEAFF
TRBJ1-2	-	-	TRBV19	TGTGCCAGTAGTATCGCGGAAGCTAACTATGGCTACACCTTC	CASSIAEANYGYTF
TRBJ2-1	-	TRBD2	TRBV28	TGTGCCAGCAGTCCCGCACTAGCGGGTTTCTCTGAGCAGTTCTTC	CASSPALAGFSEQFF
TRBJ2-2	once	-	TRBV27	TGTGCCATCCAGGTCCCCACCGGGGAGCTGTTTTTT	CAIQVPTGELFF
TRBJ2-7	-	TRBD2	TRBV28	TGTGCCAGCACGGGGACTAGCGGATTCTACGAGCAGTACTTC	CASTGTSGFYEQYF
TRBJ1-4	few	-	TRBV27	TGTGCCAGCAGACCAGCCGCTGCAACTAATGAAAAACTGCTTTTT	CASRPAAATNEKLLF
TRBJ2-7	-	TRBD2	TRBV5-1	TGCGCCAGCCAACCGCTAGCGGGGGCCTCCTACGAGCAGTACTTC	CASQPLAGASYEQYF
TRBJ2-7	-	-	TRBV27	TGTGCCAGCAGCCATCAGGGGAAGCAGTACTTC	CASSHQGKQYF
TRBJ1-3	-	-	TRBV11-2	TGTGCCAGCAGCTTAGATCCGAGAGTCTCTGGAAACACCATATATTTT	CASSLDPRVSGNTIYF
TRBJ1-2	-	-	TRBV29-1	TGCAGCGTTTTTCTTTCCGGTGGCTACACCTTC	CSVFLSGGYTF
TRBJ2-1	once	-	TRBV13	TGTGCCAGCAGCTTACAGGGATCTGAGCAGTTCTTC	CASSLQGSEQFF
TRBJ1-1	-	-	TRBV5-6	TGTGCCAGCAGCCCCCTACGGGGAGGTTACACTGAAGCTTTCTTT	CASSPLRGGYTEAFF
TRBJ1-5	once	-	TRBV20-1	TGCAGTGCTAGTAGTTCTACCCCAGGGGTCCATCAGCCCCAGCATTTT	CSASSSTPGVHQPQHF
TRBJ2-1	once	TRBD2	TRBV19	TGTGCCAGTAGTACGACTAGCTTCAATGAGCAGTTCTTC	CASSTTSFNEQFF
TRBJ2-7	once	TRBD2	TRBV10-1	TGCGCCAGCAGTGATTCGGGACTAGCATACGACGAGCAGTACTTC	CASSDSGLAYDEQYF
TRBJ2-3	-	-	TRBV5-4	TGTGCCAGCAGCTCCGGGCCCTTAGGGGGCACAGATACGCAGTATTTT	CASSSGPLGGTDTQYF